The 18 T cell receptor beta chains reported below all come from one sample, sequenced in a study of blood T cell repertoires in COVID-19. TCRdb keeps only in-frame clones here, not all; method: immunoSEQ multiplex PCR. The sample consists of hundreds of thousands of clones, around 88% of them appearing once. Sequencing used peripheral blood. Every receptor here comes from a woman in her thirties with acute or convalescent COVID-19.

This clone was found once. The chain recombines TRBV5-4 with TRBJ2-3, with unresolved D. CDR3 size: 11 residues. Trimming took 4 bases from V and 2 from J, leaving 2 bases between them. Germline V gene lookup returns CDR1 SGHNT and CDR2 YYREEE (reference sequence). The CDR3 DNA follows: TGTGCCAGCAGCCTCACAGATACGCAGTATTTT. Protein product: CASSLTDTQYF.

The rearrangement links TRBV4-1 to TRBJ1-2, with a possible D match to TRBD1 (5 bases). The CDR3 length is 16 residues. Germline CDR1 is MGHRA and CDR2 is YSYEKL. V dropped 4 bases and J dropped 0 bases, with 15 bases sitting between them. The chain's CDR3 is CASSPPGLSSNYGYTF. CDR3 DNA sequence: TGCGCCAGCAGCCCCCCGGGACTCAGCTCTAACTATGGCTACACCTTC.

The CDR3 sequence: CASSLGTAASVNEQFF. CDR3 in DNA: TGTGCCAGCAGTTTGGGTACAGCAGCCTCCGTCAATGAGCAGTTCTTC. V gene TRBV28 combines with J gene TRBJ2-1, with D uncertain. Germline CDR1 MDHEN, CDR2 SYDVKM. This CDR3 comprises 16 residues. Trimming took off 3 bases at V and 6 bases at J, with 18 bases between the two ends.

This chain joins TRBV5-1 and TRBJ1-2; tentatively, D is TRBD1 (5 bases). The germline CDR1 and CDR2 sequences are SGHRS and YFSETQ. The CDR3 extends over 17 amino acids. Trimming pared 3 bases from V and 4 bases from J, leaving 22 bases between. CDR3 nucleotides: TGCGCCAGCAGCTCGCGCGACGGGGGAGAAGCTTCCTATGGCTACACCTTC. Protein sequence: CASSSRDGGEASYGYTF.

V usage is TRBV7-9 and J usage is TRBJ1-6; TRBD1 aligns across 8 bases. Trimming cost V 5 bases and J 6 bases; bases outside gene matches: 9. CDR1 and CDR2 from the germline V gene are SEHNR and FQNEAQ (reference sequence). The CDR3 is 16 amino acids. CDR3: CASSAAGGAGNSPLHF. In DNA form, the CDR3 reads TGTGCCAGCAGCGCCGCAGGGGGCGCGGGTAATTCACCCCTCCACTTT.

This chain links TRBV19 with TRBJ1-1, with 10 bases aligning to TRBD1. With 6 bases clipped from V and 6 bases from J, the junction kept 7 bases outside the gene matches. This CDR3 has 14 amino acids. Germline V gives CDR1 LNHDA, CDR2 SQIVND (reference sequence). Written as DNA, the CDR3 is TGTGCCAGTAGGACCCGGGACAGGGGACCTGAAGCTTTCTTT. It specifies CASRTRDRGPEAFF. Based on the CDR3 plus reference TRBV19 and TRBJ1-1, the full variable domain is DGGITQSPKYLFRKEGQNVTLSCEQNLNHDAMYWYRQDPGQGLRLIYYSQIVNDFQKGDIAEGYSVSREKKESFPLTVTSAQKNPTAFYLCASRTRDRGPEAFFGQGTRLTVV.

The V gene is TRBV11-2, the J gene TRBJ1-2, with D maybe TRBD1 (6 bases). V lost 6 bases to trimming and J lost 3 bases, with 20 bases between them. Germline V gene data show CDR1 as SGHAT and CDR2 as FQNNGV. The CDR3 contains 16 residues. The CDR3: CASRRLGQTRDYGYTF. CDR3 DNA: TGTGCCAGCAGACGTCTTGGACAGACAAGAGACTATGGCTACACCTTC.

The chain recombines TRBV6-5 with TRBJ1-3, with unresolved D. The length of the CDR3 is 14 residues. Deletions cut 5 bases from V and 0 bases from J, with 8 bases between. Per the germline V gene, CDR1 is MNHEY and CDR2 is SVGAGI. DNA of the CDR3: TGTGCCAGCAGTCGGCGGAGCTCTGGAAACACCATATATTTT. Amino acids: CASSRRSSGNTIYF.

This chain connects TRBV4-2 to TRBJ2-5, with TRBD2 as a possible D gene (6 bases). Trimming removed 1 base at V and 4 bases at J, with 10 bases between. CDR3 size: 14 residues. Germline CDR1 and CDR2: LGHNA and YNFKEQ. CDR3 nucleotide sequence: TGTGCCAGCAGCCAAGCGGGGAGGCGAGAGACCCAGTACTTC. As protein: CASSQAGRRETQYF.

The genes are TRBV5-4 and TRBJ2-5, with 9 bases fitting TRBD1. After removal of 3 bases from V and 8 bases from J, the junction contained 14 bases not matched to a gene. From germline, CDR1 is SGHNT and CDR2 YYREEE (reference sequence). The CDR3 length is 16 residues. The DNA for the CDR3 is TGTGCCAGCAGCTCTCCGTTATCGGGACAGGGTAGAACCCAGTACTTC. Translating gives CASSSPLSGQGRTQYF.

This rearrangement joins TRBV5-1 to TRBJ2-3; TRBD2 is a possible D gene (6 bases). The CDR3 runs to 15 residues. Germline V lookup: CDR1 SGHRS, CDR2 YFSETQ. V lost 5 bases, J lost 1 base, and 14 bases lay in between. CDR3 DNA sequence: TGCGCCAGCAGGGAGGGCCAGCGGGGCACAGATACGCAGTATTTT. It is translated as CASREGQRGTDTQYF. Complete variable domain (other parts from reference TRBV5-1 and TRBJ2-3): KAGVTQTPRYLIKTRGQQVTLSCSPISGHRSVSWYQQTPGQGLQFLFEYFSETQRNKGNFPGRFSGRQFSNSRSEMNVSTLELGDSALYLCASREGQRGTDTQYFGPGTRLTVL.

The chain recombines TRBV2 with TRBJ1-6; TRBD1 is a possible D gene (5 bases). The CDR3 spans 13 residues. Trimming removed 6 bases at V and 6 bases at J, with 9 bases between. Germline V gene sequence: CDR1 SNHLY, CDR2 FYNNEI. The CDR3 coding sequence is TGTGCCAGCAGGGCAGGGCTTAATTCACCCCTCCACTTT. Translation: CASRAGLNSPLHF.

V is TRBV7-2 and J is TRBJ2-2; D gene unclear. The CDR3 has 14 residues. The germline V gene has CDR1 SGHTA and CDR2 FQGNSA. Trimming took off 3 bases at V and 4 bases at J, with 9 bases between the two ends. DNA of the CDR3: TGTGCCAGCAGCTTTAGGTCGGGCACCGGGGAGCTGTTTTTT. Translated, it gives CASSFRSGTGELFF.

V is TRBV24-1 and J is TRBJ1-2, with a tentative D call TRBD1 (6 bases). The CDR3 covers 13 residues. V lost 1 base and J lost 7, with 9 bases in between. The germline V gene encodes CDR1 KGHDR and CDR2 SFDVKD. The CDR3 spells CATSDLQGRGYTF. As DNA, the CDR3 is TGTGCCACCAGTGATTTACAGGGACGTGGCTACACCTTC.

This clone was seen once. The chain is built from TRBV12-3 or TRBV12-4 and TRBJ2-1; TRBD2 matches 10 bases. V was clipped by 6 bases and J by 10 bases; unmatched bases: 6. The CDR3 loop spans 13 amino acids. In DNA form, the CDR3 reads TGTGCCAGCAGACCCGGGACTAGCGCGGAGCAGTTCTTC. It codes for CASRPGTSAEQFF.

The CDR3 coding sequence is TGTGCCAGCTCACCATCTGGCGGCGCGGAGACCCAGTACTTC. Translation gives CASSPSGGAETQYF. V and J are TRBV18 and TRBJ2-5; unclear D gene. V lost 2 bases and J lost 5, with 12 bases in between. The CDR3 length is 14 residues. CDR1 and CDR2 from the germline V gene are KGHSH and LQKENI.

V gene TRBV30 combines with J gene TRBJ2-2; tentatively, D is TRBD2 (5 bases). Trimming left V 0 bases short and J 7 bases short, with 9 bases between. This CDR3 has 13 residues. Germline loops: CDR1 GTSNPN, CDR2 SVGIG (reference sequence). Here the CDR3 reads CAWSVGGYGELFF. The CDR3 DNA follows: TGTGCCTGGAGTGTAGGAGGTTACGGGGAGCTGTTTTTT.

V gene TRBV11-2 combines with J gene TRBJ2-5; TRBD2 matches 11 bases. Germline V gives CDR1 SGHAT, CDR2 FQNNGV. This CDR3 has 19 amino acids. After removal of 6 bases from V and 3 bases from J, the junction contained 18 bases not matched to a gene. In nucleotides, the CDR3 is TGTGCCAGCAGTTTTACCCTGACTAGCGGGGTGTCTCAAAAAGAGACCCAGTACTTC. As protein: CASSFTLTSGVSQKETQYF. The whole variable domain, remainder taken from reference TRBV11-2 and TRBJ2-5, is EAGVAQSPRYKIIEKRQSVAFWCNPISGHATLYWYQQILGQGPKLLIQFQNNGVVDDSQLPKDRFSAERLKGVDSTLKIQPAKLEDSAVYLCASSFTLTSGVSQKETQYFGPGTRLLVL.